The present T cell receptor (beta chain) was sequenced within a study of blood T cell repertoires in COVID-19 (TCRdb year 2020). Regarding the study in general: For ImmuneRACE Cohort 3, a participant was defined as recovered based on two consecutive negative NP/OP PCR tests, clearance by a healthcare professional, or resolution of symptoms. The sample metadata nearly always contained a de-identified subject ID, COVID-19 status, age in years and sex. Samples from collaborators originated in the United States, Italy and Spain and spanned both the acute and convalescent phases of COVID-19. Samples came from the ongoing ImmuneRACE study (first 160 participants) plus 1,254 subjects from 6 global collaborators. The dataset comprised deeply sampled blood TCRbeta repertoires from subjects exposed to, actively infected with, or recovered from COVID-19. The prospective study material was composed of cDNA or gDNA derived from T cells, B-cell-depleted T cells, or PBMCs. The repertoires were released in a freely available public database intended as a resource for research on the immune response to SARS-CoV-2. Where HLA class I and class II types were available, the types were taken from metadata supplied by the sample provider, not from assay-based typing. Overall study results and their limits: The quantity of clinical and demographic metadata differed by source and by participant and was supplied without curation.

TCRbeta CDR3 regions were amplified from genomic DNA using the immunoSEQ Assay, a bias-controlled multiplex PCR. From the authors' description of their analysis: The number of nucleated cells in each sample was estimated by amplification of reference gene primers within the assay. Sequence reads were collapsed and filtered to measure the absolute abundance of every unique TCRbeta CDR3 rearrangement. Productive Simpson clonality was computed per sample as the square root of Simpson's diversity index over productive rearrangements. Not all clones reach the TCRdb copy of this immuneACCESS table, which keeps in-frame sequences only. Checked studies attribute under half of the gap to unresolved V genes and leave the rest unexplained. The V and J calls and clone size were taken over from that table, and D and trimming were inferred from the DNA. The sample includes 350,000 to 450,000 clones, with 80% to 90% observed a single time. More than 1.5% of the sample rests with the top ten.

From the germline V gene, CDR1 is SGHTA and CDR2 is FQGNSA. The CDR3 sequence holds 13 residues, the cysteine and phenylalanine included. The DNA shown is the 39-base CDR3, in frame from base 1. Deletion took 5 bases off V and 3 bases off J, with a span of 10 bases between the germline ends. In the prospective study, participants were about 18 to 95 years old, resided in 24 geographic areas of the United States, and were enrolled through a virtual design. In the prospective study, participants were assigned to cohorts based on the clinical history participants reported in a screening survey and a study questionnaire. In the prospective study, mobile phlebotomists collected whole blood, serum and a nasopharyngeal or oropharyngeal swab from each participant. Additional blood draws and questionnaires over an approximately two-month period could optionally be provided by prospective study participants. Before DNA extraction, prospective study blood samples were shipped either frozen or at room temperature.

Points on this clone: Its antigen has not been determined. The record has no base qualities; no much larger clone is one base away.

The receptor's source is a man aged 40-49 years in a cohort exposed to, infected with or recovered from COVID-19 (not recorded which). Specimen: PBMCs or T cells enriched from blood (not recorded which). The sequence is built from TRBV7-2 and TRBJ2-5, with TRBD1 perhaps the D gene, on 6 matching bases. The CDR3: CASSPGQKETQYF. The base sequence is TGTGCCAGCAGCCCAGGACAGAAAGAGACCCAGTACTTC. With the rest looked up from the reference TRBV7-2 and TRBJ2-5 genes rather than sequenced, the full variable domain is GAGVSQSPSNKVTEKGKDVELRCDPISGHTALYWYRQSLGQGLEFLIYFQGNSAPDKSGLPSDRFSAERTGGSVSTLTIQRTQQEDSAVYLCASSPGQKETQYFGPGTRLLVL.